The T cell receptor beta chain described here comes from a study of blood T cell repertoires in COVID-19. Looking at the study overall: In each case, the material was cDNA or gDNA derived from T cells, B-cell-depleted T cells, or PBMCs.

Source study methods: Reference gene primers were amplified, and this amplification served to estimate nucleated cell counts. The repertoire was sequenced with immunoSEQ multiplex PCR; TCRdb's copy has only in-frame clones and lacks some. Clone size and the V and J calls come from that table; the DNA yielded D and trimming. This repertoire shows about 430,000 clones, around 90% found once; its top ten account for about 0.91%. CDR1 SGHVS and CDR2 FQNEAQ come from the germline V gene. This CDR3 has 16 residues. V was shortened by 1 base and J by 2 bases, with 14 bases between the two germline ends. The receptor's source is a man aged 18-30 years with COVID-19, enrolled during active disease. The sequenced sample consisted of peripheral blood. This chain connects TRBV7-8 to TRBJ1-1; D might be TRBD1 (5 bases). The CDR3 DNA reads TGTGCCAGCAGCTTAGGAATCAGTGGGGCTAACACTGAAGCTTTCTTT. It translates to CASSLGISGANTEAFF.